These T cell receptor beta chains were read from a single sample in a study of blood T cell repertoires in COVID-19. Here immunoSEQ multiplex PCR was the method, and the copy in TCRdb shows in-frame clones only, minus some. The sample lists hundreds of thousands of clones; about 88% were seen once. The sequenced material came from PBMCs or T cells enriched from blood (not recorded which). The source of these receptors is a woman in her thirties or forties who had recovered from COVID-19. Both conserved end residues are part of each CDR3. The order of the fields is CDR3 length, clone size, J gene, V gene, D gene, CDR3 protein, CDR3 DNA. D genes are given only for firm matches. Clone size is stated in some rows and not others, as once, few, many or a class when expanded.

14,once,TRBJ1-4,TRBV30,NA,CAWSVGSGGEKLFF,TGTGCCTGGAGTGTAGGTTCAGGTGGTGAAAAACTGTTTTTT
15,NA,TRBJ2-5,TRBV7-2,NA,CASSLALSEAETQYF,TGTGCCAGCAGCTTAGCGCTGAGCGAAGCGGAGACCCAGTACTTC
14,NA,TRBJ1-5,TRBV19,TRBD1,CASSPRQGGQPQHF,TGTGCCAGTAGTCCCCGACAGGGAGGCCAGCCCCAGCATTTT
14,once,TRBJ2-7,TRBV4-3,NA,CASSHGLSGYEQYF,TGCGCCAGCAGCCATGGACTATCGGGCTACGAGCAGTACTTC
15,NA,TRBJ2-7,TRBV4-3,TRBD1,CASSQTGVGSYEQYF,TGCGCCAGCAGCCAGACAGGGGTCGGCTCCTACGAGCAGTACTTC
15,NA,TRBJ2-2,TRBV2,NA,CASSGIGAGTGELFF,TGTGCCAGCAGTGGGATAGGGGCTGGTACCGGGGAGCTGTTTTTT
15,NA,TRBJ1-5,TRBV28,TRBD1,CASSPQDRPNQPQHF,TGTGCCAGCAGTCCCCAGGACAGGCCTAATCAGCCCCAGCATTTT
15,NA,TRBJ2-7,TRBV9,TRBD2,CASSVSPSGRYEQYF,TGTGCCAGCAGCGTATCACCTAGCGGGAGGTACGAGCAGTACTTC
14,NA,TRBJ2-1,TRBV20-1,TRBD2,CSASASGLRNEQFF,TGCAGTGCTAGTGCCTCGGGACTACGAAATGAGCAGTTCTTC
16,NA,TRBJ1-4,TRBV28,TRBD1,CASSLLGTGGREKLFF,TGTGCCAGCAGTTTATTAGGGACAGGGGGCCGTGAAAAACTGTTTTTT
16,few,TRBJ1-5,TRBV2,NA,CASSVTTLYSNQPQHF,TGTGCCAGCAGTGTCACAACATTGTATAGCAATCAGCCCCAGCATTTT
15,NA,TRBJ2-7,TRBV18,TRBD2,CASSPPGGGSYEQYF,TGTGCCAGCTCACCACCTGGCGGGGGGTCCTACGAGCAGTACTTC
15,NA,TRBJ2-1,TRBV7-9,NA,CASSLVGAQGNEQFF,TGTGCCAGCAGCTTAGTGGGGGCGCAGGGCAATGAGCAGTTCTTC
15,once,TRBJ1-5,TRBV18,NA,CASSPMQGYNQPQHF,TGTGCCAGCTCCCCGATGCAGGGGTACAATCAGCCCCAGCATTTT
16,once,TRBJ2-1,TRBV10-1,NA,CASSEQGLPGDNEQFF,TGCGCCAGCAGTGAGCAAGGGCTACCCGGGGACAATGAGCAGTTCTTC
15,NA,TRBJ2-5,TRBV6-2/TRBV6-3,TRBD2,CASNPSLALQETQYF,TGTGCCAGCAACCCTTCACTAGCGCTACAAGAGACCCAGTACTTC
18,NA,TRBJ2-7,TRBV3-1/TRBV3-2,TRBD2,CASSQDYPTSGENYEQYF,TGTGCCAGCAGCCAAGATTATCCGACTAGCGGGGAGAACTACGAGCAGTACTTC
14,NA,TRBJ2-2,TRBV19,NA,CASRSSGSTGELFF,TGTGCCAGTAGATCCTCGGGGTCCACCGGGGAGCTGTTTTTT
15,NA,TRBJ2-5,TRBV2,TRBD2,CASSVAAGGGETQYF,TGTGCCAGCAGTGTAGCAGCGGGAGGGGGAGAGACCCAGTACTTC
16,NA,TRBJ2-7,TRBV27,TRBD2,CASGTSGRAGWYEQYF,TGTGCCAGCGGGACTAGCGGGAGGGCCGGTTGGTACGAGCAGTACTTC